The 10 T cell receptor beta chains presented below share a single source sample, sequenced in a study of blood T cell repertoires in COVID-19. Produced via immunoSEQ multiplex PCR; TCRdb's table is partial and in-frame only. The sample lists about 250,000 clones, 85% to 90% occurring once. The sequenced sample was PBMCs or T cells enriched from blood (not recorded which). These receptors were obtained from a man aged 35 to 55 who had recovered from COVID-19.

V and J are TRBV28 and TRBJ2-5; weak D call: TRBD2 (6 bases). V shed 5 bases and J shed 2 bases, with 12 bases lying between them. This CDR3 has 14 amino acids. In germline, CDR1 is MDHEN, CDR2 SYDVKM. DNA for the CDR3: TGTGCCAGCAGTCTCGGGGGACGTCAAGAGACCCAGTACTTC. Translating it yields CASSLGGRQETQYF.

This chain links TRBV7-9 with TRBJ2-7; 8 nucleotides agree with TRBD1. The trim removed 1 base at V and 6 bases at J, leaving 5 bases unmatched. Germline V lookup: CDR1 SEHNR, CDR2 FQNEAQ (reference sequence). The CDR3 covers 14 residues. The CDR3 is CASSLGTGISEQYF. CDR3 nucleotides: TGTGCCAGCAGCTTAGGGACAGGGATTTCCGAGCAGTACTTC.

The genes are TRBV18 and TRBJ2-1; D might be TRBD2 (6 bases). The germline V gene encodes CDR1 KGHSH and CDR2 LQKENI. This CDR3 has 14 amino acids. V shed 2 bases and J shed 6 bases, with 11 bases lying between them. The CDR3 coding sequence is TGTGCCAGCTCACCATCGGGAGTTCTCAATGAGCAGTTCTTC. It codes for CASSPSGVLNEQFF.

This clone was detected many times. V gene TRBV2 combines with J gene TRBJ1-2; weak D call: TRBD1 (5 bases). The CDR3 extends over 14 amino acids. V lost 7 bases to trimming and J lost 8 bases, with 20 bases between them. Germline lookup yields CDR1 SNHLY and CDR2 FYNNEI. The CDR3 loop reads CASIPTGLVEGYTF. The DNA of the CDR3 is TGTGCCAGCATTCCTACAGGTTTGGTGGAGGGCTACACCTTC.

The rearrangement uses TRBV4-2 and TRBJ2-3; TRBD1 matches at 7 bases. CDR1 and CDR2 (germline): LGHNA, YNFKEQ. J gave up 4 bases and V 0 bases, and 4 bases lay outside the gene matches. The CDR3 contains 15 residues. The DNA for the CDR3 is TGTGCCAGCAGCCAAGATAAAGGGGGCCCAGATACGCAGTATTTT. Amino acid sequence: CASSQDKGGPDTQYF.

The rearrangement links TRBV27 to TRBJ1-5, with no clear D. CDR1 is MNHEY, CDR2 SMNVEV, per germline (reference sequence). The CDR3 is 14 residues long. V was clipped by 6 bases and J by 4 bases, with 13 bases between them. The chain's CDR3 is CASRREGRNQPQHF. DNA for the CDR3: TGTGCCAGCAGGAGGGAGGGAAGGAATCAGCCCCAGCATTTT.

This chain connects TRBV5-4 to TRBJ1-1; the match to TRBD1 covers 12 bases. Germline CDR1 is SGHNT and CDR2 is YYREEE (reference sequence). This CDR3 contains 17 residues. V shed 0 bases, J shed 12 bases, and the junction held 15 bases outside the gene matches. CDR3 amino acids: CASSLGRDRGREDRTFF. As DNA, the CDR3 is TGTGCCAGCAGCTTGGGCCGGGACAGGGGGCGCGAGGATAGAACTTTCTTT.

The chain is built from TRBV7-8 and TRBJ2-3, with D possibly being TRBD2 (5 bases). This CDR3 spans 12 amino acids. Trimming pared 5 bases from V and 6 bases from J, leaving 9 bases between. CDR1 SGHVS and CDR2 FQNEAQ come from the germline V gene. Here the CDR3 reads CASSPTRDTQYF. The CDR3 nucleotides read TGTGCCAGCAGCCCAACTAGGGATACGCAGTATTTT.

This chain links TRBV18 with TRBJ2-7, with D hard to call. Germline CDR1 KGHSH, CDR2 LQKENI. V gave up 4 bases and J gave up 2 bases, with 18 bases separating them. This CDR3 is built from 16 residues. The CDR3 nucleotides read TGTGCCAGCTCACGATTACCGGAGACGGTTGCCTACGAGCAGTACTTC. Its protein product is CASSRLPETVAYEQYF.

The chain joins TRBV7-9 to TRBJ1-4; D possibly corresponds to TRBD1 (5 bases). The CDR3 has 16 residues. The germline CDR1 and CDR2 sequences are SEHNR and FQNEAQ (reference sequence). V lost 8 bases, J lost 6 bases, and 22 bases lay in between. The CDR3 region is CASEAGTYSSDEKLFF. CDR3 coding DNA: TGTGCCAGCGAGGCGGGGACTTATTCTTCGGATGAAAAACTGTTTTTT.